Listed here is a single TCR beta chain. A much bigger clone sits one base away, suggesting this may be a read error. CDR3 regions were amplified by Arm-PCR using iRepertoire HTBI primers to build TCR beta libraries. TCRdb passed the multiplex PCR reads through MiXCR, listing each CDR3 protein once. The data contain some 220,000 distinct CDR3 sequences, 15% to 20% of them singletons. The time point: newly diagnosed GD, antithyroid drugs for less than 3 months. PBMCs provided the RNA from which the TCR library was made. The CDR3 loop spans 15 amino acids. The germline gives CDR1 MNHEY, CDR2 SVGAGI. The data belong to a study of regulatory T cells in long-lasting Graves disease. Separately, the same data were catalogued under a study of T cells in Graves' hyperthyroidism and ophthalmopathy.

The genes are TRBV6-5 and TRBJ1-2; 10 bases match TRBD1. The receptor was isolated from a woman aged 25 to 39 with Graves disease. The specimen comprised peripheral blood mononuclear cells (PBMCs), sampled at new diagnosis, from a patient treated with antithyroid drugs. As DNA, the CDR3 is TGTGCCAGCAGTTCGGGGGACAGGGGAATGAGGGGCTTCACCTTC. Translated, it gives CASSSGDRGMRGFTF.